This entry describes one TCR beta chain. The target antigen is unknown. V gave up 9 bases and J gave up 1 base, with 9 bases separating them. This CDR3 has 12 amino acids. Germline CDR1 and CDR2: MDHEN and SYDVKM. The data belong to a study of T cell repertoires and HLA-DP antigens. As for the study in general: Versus self, one alloantigen differed at one groove amino acid, the other at about eleven. Average DNA input: roughly 200 ng for CD137+CD4+ sorts, approximately 1,100 ng pre-culture.

Assay: immunoSEQ multiplex PCR; the TCRdb copy retains only in-frame clones and omits some. This sample has more than 90,000 clones, with approximately 92% found just once. This receptor was identified in a woman under 30 in good health and CMV-seronegative. The chain is built from TRBV28 and TRBJ1-2, with D unclear. Input material: CD4+ T cells from PBMCs. The CDR3 spells CASWGVNYGYTF. CDR3 DNA sequence: TGTGCCAGTTGGGGAGTTAACTATGGCTACACCTTC.